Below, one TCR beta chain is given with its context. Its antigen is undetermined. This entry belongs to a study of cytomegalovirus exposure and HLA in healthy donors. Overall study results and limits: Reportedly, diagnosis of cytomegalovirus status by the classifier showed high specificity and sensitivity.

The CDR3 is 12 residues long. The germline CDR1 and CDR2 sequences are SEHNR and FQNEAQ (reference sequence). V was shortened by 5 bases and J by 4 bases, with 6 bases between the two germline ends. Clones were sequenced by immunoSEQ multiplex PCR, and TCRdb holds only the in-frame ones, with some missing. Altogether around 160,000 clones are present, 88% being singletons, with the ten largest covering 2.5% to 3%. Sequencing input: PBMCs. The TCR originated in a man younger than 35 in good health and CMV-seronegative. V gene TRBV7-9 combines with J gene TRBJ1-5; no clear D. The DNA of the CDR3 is TGTGCCAGCAGCGGAGGGAATCAGCCCCAGCATTTT. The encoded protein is CASSGGNQPQHF.